This T cell receptor beta chain was obtained from a study of OX40 agonist ivuxolimab in advanced cancers. The study's findings and limits: With doses of 0.1 to 3.0 mg/kg, CD4+ and CD8+ blood T cells had undergone clonal expansion by week 6.

Generated by immunoSEQ multiplex PCR, the TCRdb table keeps only in-frame clones and is missing some. The sample yields about 100,000 clones, around 90% seen once. Notes on this clone: Its specificity is not known.

The clonotype was recovered from an adult with an advanced solid tumor such as melanoma, head and neck, liver or kidney cancer. Source: CD4+ or CD8+ T cells sorted from blood, taken in a trial of the OX40 agonist ivuxolimab.

The CDR3 coding sequence is TGTGCCAGCAGCTATCCGGGACTAGCGGGTCAGTCCTACAATGAGCAGTTCTTC. Its protein is CASSYPGLAGQSYNEQFF. This chain uses TRBV2 with TRBJ2-1, with 12 bases fitting TRBD2. CDR3 size: 18 residues. CDR1 is SNHLY and CDR2 is FYNNEI in the germline V gene. With V trimmed by 6 bases and J by 1 base, 10 bases remained unmatched.